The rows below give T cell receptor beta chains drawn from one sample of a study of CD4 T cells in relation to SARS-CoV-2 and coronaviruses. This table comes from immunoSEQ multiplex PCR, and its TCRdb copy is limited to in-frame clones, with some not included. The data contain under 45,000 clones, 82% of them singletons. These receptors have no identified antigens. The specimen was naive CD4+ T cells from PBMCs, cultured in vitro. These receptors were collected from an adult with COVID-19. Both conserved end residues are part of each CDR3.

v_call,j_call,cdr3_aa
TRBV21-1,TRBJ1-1,CASSKKNAGWNTEAFF
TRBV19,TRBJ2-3,CASSRTGSTDTQYF
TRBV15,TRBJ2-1,CATSRDHGGRQFF
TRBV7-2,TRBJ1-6,CASRGGDRGYNSPLHF
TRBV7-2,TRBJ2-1,CASSLDRGSNNEQFF
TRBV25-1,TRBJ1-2,CASSPQGVYGYTF
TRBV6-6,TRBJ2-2,CATSETGELFF
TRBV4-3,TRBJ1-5,CASSQGAGGTGNQPQHF
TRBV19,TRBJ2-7,CASSFGQISYEQYF
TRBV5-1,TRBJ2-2,CASSLDTPRNTGELFF
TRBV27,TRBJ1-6,CASSPRSSHAAPLHF
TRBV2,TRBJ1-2,CASTTTGTGVEDGYTF
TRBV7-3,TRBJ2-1,CASSLYGTAHEQFF
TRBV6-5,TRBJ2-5,CASRDRTQETQYF
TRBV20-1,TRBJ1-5,CSATDRAHLQPQHF
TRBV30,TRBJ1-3,CAWIFGEDSGNTIYF
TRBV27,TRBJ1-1,CASSLRTLTGSTEAFF
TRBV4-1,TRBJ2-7,CASRQGGGYEQYF
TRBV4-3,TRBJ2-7,CASSGQIGYEQYF
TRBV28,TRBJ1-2,CASRKTLMGGYTF
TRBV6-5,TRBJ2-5,CASSHWDRGPETQYF
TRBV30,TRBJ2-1,CAWSEGEQFF
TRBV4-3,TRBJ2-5,CASSQGTSGSRGETQYF
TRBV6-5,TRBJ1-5,CASSRDRAQPQHF
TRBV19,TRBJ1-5,CASSIRDRGGNQPQHF
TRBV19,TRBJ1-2,CASSFTGGSYGYTF
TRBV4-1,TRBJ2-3,CASSPRNLRAGGTDTQYF
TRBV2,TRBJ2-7,CASILRTRESYEQYF
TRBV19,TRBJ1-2,CASSIGRLYGYTF
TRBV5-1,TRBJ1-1,CASSLISRRQEAFF
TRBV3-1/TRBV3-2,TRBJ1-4,CASSLGQGAEKLFF
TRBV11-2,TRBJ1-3,CASSLDRTGGNTIYF
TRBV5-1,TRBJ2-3,CASSLVFSLAGGKAQYF
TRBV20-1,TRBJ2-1,CSEGSQDEQFF
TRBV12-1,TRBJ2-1,CASSFPLAGDRNEQFF
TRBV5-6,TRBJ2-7,CASRREPTGIGYEQYF
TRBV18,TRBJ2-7,CASSLPDGKSSYEQYF
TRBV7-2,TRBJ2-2,CASSATGALVGELFF
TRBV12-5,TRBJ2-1,CASGFMGPRFF
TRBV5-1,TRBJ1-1,CASSAGQISNTEAFF
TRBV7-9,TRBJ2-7,CASSLAGAGRGEQYF
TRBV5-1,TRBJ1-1,CASSLGTGSTEAFF
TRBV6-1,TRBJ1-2,CASSEEVGQGGHGYTF
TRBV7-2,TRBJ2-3,CASSLGGRAVDTQYF
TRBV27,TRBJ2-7,CASRRDVSYEQYF
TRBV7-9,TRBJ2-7,CASSLVSSAGAYYEQYF
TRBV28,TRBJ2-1,CASSLSRRSSYNEQFF
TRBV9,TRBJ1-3,CASSVGAGINSGNTIYF
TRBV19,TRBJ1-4,CASSVVGATNEKLFF
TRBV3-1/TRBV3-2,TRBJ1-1,CASSPWTGENTEAFF
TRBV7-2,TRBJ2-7,CASSPSSGRASYEQYF
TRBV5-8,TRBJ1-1,CASRGWGFTEAFF
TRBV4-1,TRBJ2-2,CASSQDGMVGDNTGELFF
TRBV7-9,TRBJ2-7,CASSSSGRASYEQYF
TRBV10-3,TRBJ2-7,CAISSSLSGSYEQYF